The T cell receptor beta chain described here comes from a study of shared clonotypes between healthy human individuals. Whole-study context: A donor's plate count was three for CD4 naive and three for CD4 memory; CD8 naive had two and CD8 memory one.

This clone was observed a few times. Trimming removed 7 bases from V and 0 bases from J; junction bases left unmatched: 7. CDR3 length equals 15 residues. Germline loops: CDR1 SQVTM, CDR2 ANQGSEA. Clones were read by immunoSEQ multiplex PCR, and TCRdb kept only the in-frame ones, dropping some. The sample yields about 1.1 million clones, about 80% seen once. Those who donated were healthy HIV-negative adults, with no recent acute infections or vaccinations reported. The TCR originated in a man between 18 and 29 years old in good health. Some clones in this sample may be carry-over from other donors' samples. This rearrangement joins TRBV29-1 to TRBJ2-1; 9 positions match TRBD2. The material sequenced was memory CD4+ T cells from PBMCs. Regarding subset: CD45RA-negative fraction. CDR3 DNA sequence: TGCAGCGCGGACGGCGGGAGGGCCTCCTACAATGAGCAGTTCTTC. Translated, it gives CSADGGRASYNEQFF.